This T cell receptor beta chain stems from a study of read filtering for tumor transcriptome and immune sequencing. Molecular barcoded adaptors covering alpha/delta and beta/gamma chains were used on 400 to 450 ng RNA. TCRdb redid the calling of the reads with MiXCR, one entry per CDR3 protein. Among tens of thousands of distinct CDR3 sequences listed, more than 11% were seen once. CDR3 length equals 15 residues. The V gene lost 3 bases and the J gene lost 1 base, with 12 bases spanning the gap. Looked up from germline, CDR1 is MDHEN and CDR2 is SYDVKM. Sequenced: a population of CD138-negative cells sorted from bone marrow. The clonotype comes from a donor at least 40 years old with multiple myeloma. The chain is built from TRBV28 and TRBJ1-1; D not certain. CDR3 in DNA: TGTGCCAGCAGTTTTTTTATCCCAAGGAACACTGAAGCTTTCTTT. Its translation: CASSFFIPRNTEAFF.